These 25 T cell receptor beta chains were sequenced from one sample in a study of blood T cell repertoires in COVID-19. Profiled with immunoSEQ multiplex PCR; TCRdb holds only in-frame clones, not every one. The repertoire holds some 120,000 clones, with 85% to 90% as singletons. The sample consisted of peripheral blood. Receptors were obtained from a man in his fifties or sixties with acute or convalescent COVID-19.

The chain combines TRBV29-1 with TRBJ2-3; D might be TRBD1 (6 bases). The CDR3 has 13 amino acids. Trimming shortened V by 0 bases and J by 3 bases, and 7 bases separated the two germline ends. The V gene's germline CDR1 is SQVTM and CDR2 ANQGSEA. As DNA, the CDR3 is TGCAGCGTTGAAGATACAGGGACAGATACGCAGTATTTT. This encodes CSVEDTGTDTQYF.

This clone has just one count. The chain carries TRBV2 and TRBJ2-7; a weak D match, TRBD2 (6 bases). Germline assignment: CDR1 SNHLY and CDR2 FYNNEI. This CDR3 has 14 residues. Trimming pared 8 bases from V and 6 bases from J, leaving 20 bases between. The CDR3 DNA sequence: TGTGCCAGCTGTTTTAAAACTAGCATGAGCGAGCAGTACTTC. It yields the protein CASCFKTSMSEQYF.

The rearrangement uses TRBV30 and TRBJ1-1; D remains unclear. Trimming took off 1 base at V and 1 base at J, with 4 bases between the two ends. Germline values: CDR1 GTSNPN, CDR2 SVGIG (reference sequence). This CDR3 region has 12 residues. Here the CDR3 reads CAWSAGNTEAFF. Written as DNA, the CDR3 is TGTGCCTGGAGTGCCGGGAACACTGAAGCTTTCTTT.

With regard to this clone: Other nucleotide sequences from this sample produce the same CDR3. CDR3 loop: CASSLLAGGPGELFF. CDR3 bases: TGCGCCAGCAGCTTATTAGCGGGAGGGCCCGGGGAGCTGTTTTTT. The chain couples TRBV5-1 to TRBJ2-2; 11 positions match TRBD2. The J segment lost 6 bases and the V segment lost 2 bases, leaving 3 bases of the junction unmatched. This CDR3 has 15 amino acids. Germline V gene lookup returns CDR1 SGHRS and CDR2 YFSETQ.

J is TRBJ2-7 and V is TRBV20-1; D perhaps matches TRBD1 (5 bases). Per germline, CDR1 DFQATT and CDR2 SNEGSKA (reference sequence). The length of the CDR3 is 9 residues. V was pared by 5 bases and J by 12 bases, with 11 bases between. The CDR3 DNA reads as TGCAGTGCTCTGGGTCAGGGGTACTTC. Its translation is CSALGQGYF.

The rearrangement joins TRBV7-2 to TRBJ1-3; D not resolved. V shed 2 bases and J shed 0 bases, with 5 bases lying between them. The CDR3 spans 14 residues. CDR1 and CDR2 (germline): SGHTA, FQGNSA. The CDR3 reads CASSLSGSGNTIYF. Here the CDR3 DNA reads TGTGCCAGCAGCTTATCAGGCTCTGGAAACACCATATATTTT. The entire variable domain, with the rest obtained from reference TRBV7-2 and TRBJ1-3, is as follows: GAGVSQSPSNKVTEKGKDVELRCDPISGHTALYWYRQSLGQGLEFLIYFQGNSAPDKSGLPSDRFSAERTGGSVSTLTIQRTQQEDSAVYLCASSLSGSGNTIYFGEGSWLTVV.

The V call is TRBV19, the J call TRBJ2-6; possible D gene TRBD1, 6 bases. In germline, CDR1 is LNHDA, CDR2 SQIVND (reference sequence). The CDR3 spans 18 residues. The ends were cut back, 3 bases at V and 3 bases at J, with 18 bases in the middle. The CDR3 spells CASSIMGTQLFGANVLTF. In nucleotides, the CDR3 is TGTGCCAGTAGTATCATGGGGACACAGTTGTTTGGGGCCAACGTCCTGACTTTC.

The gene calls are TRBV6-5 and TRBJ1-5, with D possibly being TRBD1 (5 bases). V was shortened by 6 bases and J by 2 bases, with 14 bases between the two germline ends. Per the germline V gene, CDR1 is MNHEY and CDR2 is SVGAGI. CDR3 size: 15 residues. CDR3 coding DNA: TGTGCCAGCAGCTCCTTGGGGGGACGCAATCAGCCCCAGCATTTT. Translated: CASSSLGGRNQPQHF.

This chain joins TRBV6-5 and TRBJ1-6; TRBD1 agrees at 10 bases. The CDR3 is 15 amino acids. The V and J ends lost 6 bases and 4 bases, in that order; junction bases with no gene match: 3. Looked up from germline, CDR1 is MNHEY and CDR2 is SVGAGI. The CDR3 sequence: CASRWTGGYNSPLHF. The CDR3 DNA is TGTGCCAGCAGGTGGACAGGGGGATATAATTCACCCCTCCACTTT.

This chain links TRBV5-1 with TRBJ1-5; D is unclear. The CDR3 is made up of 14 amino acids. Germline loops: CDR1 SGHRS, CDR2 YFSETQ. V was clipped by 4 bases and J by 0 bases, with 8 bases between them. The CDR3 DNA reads TGCGCCAGCAGCCCGGAGGGTAGCAATCAGCCCCAGCATTTT. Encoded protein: CASSPEGSNQPQHF.

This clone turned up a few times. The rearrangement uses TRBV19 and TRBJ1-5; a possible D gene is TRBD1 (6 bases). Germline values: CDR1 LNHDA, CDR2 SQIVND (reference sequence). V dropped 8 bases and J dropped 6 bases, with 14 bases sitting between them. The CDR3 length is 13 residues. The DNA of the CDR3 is TGTGCCAGTCAAAGGGGGTCTGGTCAGCCCCAGCATTTT. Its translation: CASQRGSGQPQHF.

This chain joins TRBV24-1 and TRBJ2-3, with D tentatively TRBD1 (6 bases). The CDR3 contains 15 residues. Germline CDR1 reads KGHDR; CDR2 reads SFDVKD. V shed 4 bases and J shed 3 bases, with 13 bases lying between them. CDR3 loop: CATSDAQGTTDTQYF. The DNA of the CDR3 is TGTGCCACCAGTGACGCACAGGGAACTACAGATACGCAGTATTTT.

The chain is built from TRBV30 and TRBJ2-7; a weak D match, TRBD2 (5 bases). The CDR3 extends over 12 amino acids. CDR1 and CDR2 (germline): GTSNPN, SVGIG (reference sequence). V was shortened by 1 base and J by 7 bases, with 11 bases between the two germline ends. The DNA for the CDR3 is TGTGCCTGGAGTGAGCGGATGGGGGAGCAGTACTTC. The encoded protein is CAWSERMGEQYF.

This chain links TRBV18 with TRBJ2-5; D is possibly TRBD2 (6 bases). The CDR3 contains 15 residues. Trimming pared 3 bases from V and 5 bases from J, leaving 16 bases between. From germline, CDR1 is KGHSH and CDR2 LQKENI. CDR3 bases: TGTGCCAGCTCACCTCGCCTGAAGGAGGGCGAGACCCAGTACTTC. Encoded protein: CASSPRLKEGETQYF.

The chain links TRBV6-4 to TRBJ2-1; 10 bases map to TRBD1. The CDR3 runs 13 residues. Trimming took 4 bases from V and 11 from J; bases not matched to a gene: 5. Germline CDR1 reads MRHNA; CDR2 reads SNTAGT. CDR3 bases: TGTGCCAGCAGTGGTCTAGACAGGGGGCAGCAGTTCTTC. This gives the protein CASSGLDRGQQFF.

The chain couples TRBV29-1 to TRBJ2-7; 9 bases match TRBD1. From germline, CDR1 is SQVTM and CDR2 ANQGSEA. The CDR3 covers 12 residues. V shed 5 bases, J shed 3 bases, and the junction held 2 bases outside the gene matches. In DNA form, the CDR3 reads TGCAGCGTTTCGGGACAGGGCTACGAGCAGTACTTC. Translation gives CSVSGQGYEQYF.

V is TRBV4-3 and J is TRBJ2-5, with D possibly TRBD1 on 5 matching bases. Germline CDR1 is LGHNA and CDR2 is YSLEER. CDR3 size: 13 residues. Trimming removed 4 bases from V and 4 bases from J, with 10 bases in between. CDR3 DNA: TGCGCCAGCAGCCGAAGGGGCGGAGAGACCCAGTACTTC. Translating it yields CASSRRGGETQYF.

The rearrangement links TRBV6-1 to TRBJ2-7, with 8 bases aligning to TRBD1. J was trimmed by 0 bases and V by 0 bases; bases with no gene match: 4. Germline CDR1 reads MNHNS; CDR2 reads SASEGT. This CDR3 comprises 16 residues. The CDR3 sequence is CASSEALTGASYEQYF. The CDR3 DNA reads TGTGCCAGCAGTGAAGCCCTGACAGGGGCCTCCTACGAGCAGTACTTC.

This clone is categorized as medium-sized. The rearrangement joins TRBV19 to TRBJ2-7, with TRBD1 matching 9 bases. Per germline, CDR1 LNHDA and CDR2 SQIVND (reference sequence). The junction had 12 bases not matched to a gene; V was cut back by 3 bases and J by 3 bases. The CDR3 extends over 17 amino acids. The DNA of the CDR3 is TGTGCCAGTAGTATGTACGATACCGGGACAGGGATCTACGAGCAGTACTTC. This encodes CASSMYDTGTGIYEQYF.

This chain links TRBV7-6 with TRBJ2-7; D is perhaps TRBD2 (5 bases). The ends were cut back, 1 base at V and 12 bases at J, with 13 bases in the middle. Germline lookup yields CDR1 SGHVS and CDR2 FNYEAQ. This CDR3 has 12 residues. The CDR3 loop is CASSLEIGEPYF. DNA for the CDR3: TGTGCCAGCAGCTTAGAGATCGGGGAACCGTACTTC.

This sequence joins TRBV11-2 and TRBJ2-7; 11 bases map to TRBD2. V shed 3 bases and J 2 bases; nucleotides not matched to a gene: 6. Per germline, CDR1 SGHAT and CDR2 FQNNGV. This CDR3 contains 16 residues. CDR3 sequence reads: CASSFPGTSGAYEQYF. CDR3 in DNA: TGTGCCAGCAGCTTTCCCGGGACTAGCGGTGCCTACGAGCAGTACTTC.

Here the CDR3 DNA reads TGTGCCAGCAGCACGGGGACAGGTCTATCGGAGACCCAGTACTTC. This codes for CASSTGTGLSETQYF. This chain uses TRBV3-1 (or the pseudogene TRBV3-2) with TRBJ2-5, with 8 bases identical to TRBD1. The germline V gene encodes CDR1 LGHDT and CDR2 YNNKEL (reference sequence). The CDR3 is 15 amino acids. After removal of 5 bases from V and 5 bases from J, the junction contained 10 bases not matched to a gene.

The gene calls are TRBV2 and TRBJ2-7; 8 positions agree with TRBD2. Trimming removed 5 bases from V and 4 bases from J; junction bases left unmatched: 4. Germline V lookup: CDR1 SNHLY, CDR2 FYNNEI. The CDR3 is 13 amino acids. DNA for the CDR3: TGTGCCAGCAGTAAACTAGCGGAATACGAGCAGTACTTC. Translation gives CASSKLAEYEQYF. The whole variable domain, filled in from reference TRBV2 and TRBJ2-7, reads EPEVTQTPSHQVTQMGQEVILRCVPISNHLYFYWYRQILGQKVEFLVSFYNNEISEKSEIFDDQFSVERPDGSNFTLKIRSTKLEDSAMYFCASSKLAEYEQYFGPGTRLTVT.

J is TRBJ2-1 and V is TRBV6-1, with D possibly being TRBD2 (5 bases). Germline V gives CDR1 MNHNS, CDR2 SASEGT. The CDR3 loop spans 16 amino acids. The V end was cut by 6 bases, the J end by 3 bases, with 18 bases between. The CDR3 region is CASSEYSEGLYNEQFF. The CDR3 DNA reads TGTGCCAGCAGCGAATATTCAGAGGGCCTCTACAATGAGCAGTTCTTC.

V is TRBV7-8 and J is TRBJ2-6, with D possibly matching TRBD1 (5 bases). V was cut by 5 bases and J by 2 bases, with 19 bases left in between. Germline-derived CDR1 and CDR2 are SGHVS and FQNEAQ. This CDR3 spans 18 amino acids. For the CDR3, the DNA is TGTGCCAGCAGCACAATAGACAGACTTAAAACTGGGGCCAACGTCCTGACTTTC. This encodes CASSTIDRLKTGANVLTF.